This T cell receptor (beta chain) derives from a study of neoadjuvant anti-PD-1 for oral cavity cancer. General observations from the study: Higher pretreatment blood Treg/Th17 ratios correlated with higher pretreatment blood and lower post-treatment tumor TCRbeta clonality.

Profiled with immunoSEQ multiplex PCR; TCRdb holds only in-frame clones, not every one. The repertoire holds 11,000 to 15,000 clones, with 71% as singletons. This clone came up once. The antigen remains unidentified. V shed 2 bases, J shed 2 bases, and the junction held 9 bases outside the gene matches. Germline V gene data show CDR1 as GTSNPN and CDR2 as SVGIG (reference sequence). The CDR3 is 15 residues long. The chain employs TRBV30 and TRBJ2-7; the match to TRBD1 covers 7 bases. This TCR was sampled from a person aged 35-79 years with oral cavity squamous cell carcinoma. The specimen was PBMCs, collected before nivolumab (anti-PD-1) treatment. CDR3 amino acids: CAWSLPDRRAYEQYF. DNA of the CDR3: TGTGCCTGGAGTTTACCGGACAGGAGAGCCTACGAGCAGTACTTC.